The next 5 T cell receptor beta chains were all read from a single sample in a study of blood T cell repertoires in COVID-19. Measured with immunoSEQ multiplex PCR; TCRdb has only the in-frame clones, and not every one. The repertoire includes around 100,000 clones, roughly nine tenths of them detected once, and about 1.7% sits in the top ten. Sequencing was carried out using peripheral blood. These receptor sequences come from a human donor with active COVID-19. The donor label of this sample is uncertain.

The chain joins TRBV27 to TRBJ1-1; no reliable D call. V lost 0 bases and J lost 1, with 3 bases in between. Germline lookup yields CDR1 MNHEY and CDR2 SMNVEV (reference sequence). This CDR3 has 13 residues. CDR3 DNA sequence: TGTGCCAGCAGTTTATCCTGGAACACTGAAGCTTTCTTT. It encodes CASSLSWNTEAFF.

This clone was counted between two and nine times. The rearrangement joins TRBV10-1 to TRBJ2-7; D is perhaps TRBD1 (6 bases). Germline CDR1 is WNHNN and CDR2 is SYGVQD (reference sequence). This CDR3 has 18 residues. V was cut by 3 bases and J by 0 bases, with 21 bases left in between. Here the CDR3 DNA reads TGCGCCAGCAGTGATGGGATCCGGGACACCTGGGGCTCCTACGAGCAGTACTTC. This sequence encodes CASSDGIRDTWGSYEQYF.

The chain joins TRBV7-2 to TRBJ1-6, with TRBD1 as a possible D gene (5 bases). This CDR3 is built from 15 residues. Deletions cut 4 bases from V and 5 bases from J, with 12 bases between. Per germline, CDR1 SGHTA and CDR2 FQGNSA. The CDR3 spells CASSSIGGDNSPLHF. CDR3 nucleotides: TGTGCCAGCAGCTCCATTGGGGGGGATAATTCACCCCTCCACTTT.

The genes are TRBV5-6 and TRBJ2-7, with D tentatively TRBD2 (6 bases). The V and J ends lost 6 bases and 0 bases respectively, with 13 bases between them. The CDR3 extends over 14 amino acids. CDR1 is SGHDT and CDR2 is YYEEEE in the germline V gene. The DNA for the CDR3 is TGTGCCAGCAAGGAGGGACCAAGCTCCTACGAGCAGTACTTC. Its protein is CASKEGPSSYEQYF.

The chain is built from TRBV28 and TRBJ2-1; possibly TRBD1 for D (5 bases). Trimming cost V 6 bases and J 3 bases, with 6 bases left between them. The V gene's germline CDR1 is MDHEN and CDR2 SYDVKM. CDR3 length: 12 residues. The CDR3 DNA follows: TGTGCCAGCAGGCAGGGCTACAATGAGCAGTTCTTC. Translated, it gives CASRQGYNEQFF.